What follows are 30 T cell receptor beta chains derived from one specimen sequenced in a study of technical replicates of blood from a few donors. Here immunoSEQ multiplex PCR was the method, and the copy in TCRdb shows in-frame clones only, minus some. The repertoire holds about 80,000 clones, with nearly 98% as singletons. The sample consisted of T cells isolated from PBMCs. These receptors came from a human donor in good health.

The chain recombines TRBV19 with TRBJ1-6; no clear D. This CDR3 has 16 residues. The V gene's germline CDR1 is LNHDA and CDR2 SQIVND (reference sequence). V was clipped by 5 bases and J by 6 bases, with 17 bases between them. The DNA of the CDR3 is TGTGCCAGTAGTCTCCAGGCAGGTGGAATTAATTCACCCCTCCACTTT. This sequence encodes CASSLQAGGINSPLHF.

The V and J genes are TRBV19 and TRBJ1-1; no reliable D call. The CDR3 contains 12 residues. Germline assignment: CDR1 LNHDA and CDR2 SQIVND (reference sequence). V lost 5 bases, J lost 6 bases, and 10 bases lay in between. The CDR3 nucleotides read TGTGCCAGTAGTCGCGCAGGTTCTGAAGCTTTCTTT. Amino acid sequence: CASSRAGSEAFF.

This rearrangement joins TRBV4-2 to TRBJ1-2; 8 bases line up with TRBD1. The CDR3 spans 17 residues. The J segment lost 6 bases and the V segment lost 1 base, leaving 13 bases of the junction unmatched. Germline CDR1 reads LGHNA; CDR2 reads YNFKEQ. The CDR3 region is CASSQGEPGQALDGYTF. In DNA form, the CDR3 reads TGTGCCAGCAGCCAAGGGGAACCGGGACAGGCTCTTGATGGCTACACCTTC.

The chain is built from TRBV19 and TRBJ1-1; D might be TRBD1 (5 bases). Trimming took off 3 bases at V and 4 bases at J, with 12 bases between the two ends. The germline V gene encodes CDR1 LNHDA and CDR2 SQIVND (reference sequence). This CDR3 is built from 14 residues. As DNA, the CDR3 is TGTGCCAGTAGTATTCAGGGTTTCAGCACTGAAGCTTTCTTT. Translated, it gives CASSIQGFSTEAFF.

This sequence joins TRBV30 and TRBJ2-7; D ambiguous. Germline CDR1 reads GTSNPN; CDR2 reads SVGIG (reference sequence). V lost 0 bases, J lost 7 bases, and 28 bases lay in between. The CDR3 runs 18 residues. The CDR3 region is CAWSVIFEPGTSVGEQYF. The CDR3 coding sequence is TGTGCCTGGAGTGTAATTTTTGAGCCGGGTACGTCGGTCGGGGAGCAGTACTTC.

This clone was recorded only once. As DNA, the CDR3 is TGTGCCAGCAAGGCGAGCGGGAGTGGGGGTGAGCAGTTCTTC. Its protein is CASKASGSGGEQFF. The chain has TRBV6-4 and TRBJ2-1, with 8 bases lining up with TRBD2. The V segment lost 7 bases and the J segment 9 bases; nucleotides outside the gene matches: 11. This CDR3 is built from 14 residues. Germline lookup yields CDR1 MRHNA and CDR2 SNTAGT.

This chain uses TRBV6-5 with TRBJ2-2; no firm D call. This CDR3 contains 13 residues. CDR1 is MNHEY, CDR2 SVGAGI, per germline. Trimming shortened V by 2 bases and J by 6 bases, and 7 bases separated the two germline ends. DNA for the CDR3: TGTGCCAGCAGTTACGTCGGTCCCGGGGAGCTGTTTTTT. Translating it yields CASSYVGPGELFF.

This clone was picked up one time. This chain connects TRBV28 to TRBJ1-4, with D possibly TRBD1 on 5 matching bases. With 5 bases removed from V and 11 bases from J, the gap between germline ends came to 21 bases. The CDR3 runs to 15 residues. CDR1 is MDHEN and CDR2 is SYDVKM in the germline V gene. In DNA, the CDR3 is TGTGCCAGCAGTGACGCCGGGACTGCTCTTGGGAAACTGTTTTTT. This sequence encodes CASSDAGTALGKLFF.

This chain links TRBV18 with TRBJ1-1; no reliable D call. Germline CDR1 KGHSH, CDR2 LQKENI. This CDR3 has 14 residues. Trimming shortened V by 2 bases and J by 1 base, and 8 bases separated the two germline ends. The CDR3 is CASSPLPGNTEAFF. The CDR3 DNA is TGTGCCAGCTCACCATTACCAGGGAACACTGAAGCTTTCTTT.

This chain links TRBV28 with TRBJ1-2; TRBD1 agrees at 10 bases. The germline gives CDR1 MDHEN, CDR2 SYDVKM. The CDR3 is 14 residues long. V lost 6 bases and J lost 8; bases outside the gene matches: 9. This CDR3 is CASRSGQGSGGYTF. The CDR3 DNA sequence: TGTGCCAGCAGGTCGGGACAGGGGTCCGGCGGCTACACCTTC.

The chain carries TRBV27 and TRBJ2-2, with D possibly TRBD1 on 5 matching bases. Trimming stripped 6 bases from V and 1 base from J, with 9 bases between. Germline V lookup: CDR1 MNHEY, CDR2 SMNVEV (reference sequence). CDR3 size: 14 residues. The CDR3: CASRTGQNTGELFF. For the CDR3, the DNA is TGTGCCAGCAGGACCGGACAGAACACCGGGGAGCTGTTTTTT.

The chain combines TRBV28 with TRBJ1-5; 10 bases line up with TRBD1. With 6 bases clipped from V and 5 bases from J, the junction kept 10 bases outside the gene matches. From germline, CDR1 is MDHEN and CDR2 SYDVKM. This CDR3 region has 16 residues. The CDR3: CASRHGTGEKYQPQHF. CDR3 nucleotides: TGTGCCAGCAGACACGGGACAGGGGAGAAATATCAGCCCCAGCATTTT.

The genes are TRBV25-1 and TRBJ1-1; TRBD1 agrees at 11 bases. This CDR3 contains 14 residues. The germline V gene encodes CDR1 MGHDK and CDR2 SYGVNS. V shed 3 bases and J 3 bases; nucleotides not matched to a gene: 0. The CDR3 is CASSEGQGDTEAFF. The CDR3, as DNA: TGTGCCAGCAGTGAGGGACAGGGGGACACTGAAGCTTTCTTT. Drawing the rest from reference TRBV25-1 and TRBJ1-1, the complete variable domain is EADIYQTPRYLVIGTGKKITLECSQTMGHDKMYWYQQDPGMELHLIHYSYGVNSTEKGDLSSESTVSRIRTEHFPLTLESARPSHTSQYLCASSEGQGDTEAFFGQGTRLTVV.

The J gene is TRBJ2-3, the V gene TRBV27; D is uncertain. The CDR3 totals 14 residues. Trimming left V 5 bases short and J 0 bases short, with 9 bases between. Per germline, CDR1 MNHEY and CDR2 SMNVEV (reference sequence). The CDR3 DNA sequence: TGTGCCAGCAGTCCTGCTACTAGCACAGATACGCAGTATTTT. It yields the protein CASSPATSTDTQYF.

The chain links TRBV2 to TRBJ1-6, with 8 bases identical to TRBD1. Germline V gives CDR1 SNHLY, CDR2 FYNNEI. The CDR3 sequence is 14 residues long. J lost 9 bases, V lost 8 bases, and 9 bases had no gene match. The CDR3 sequence: CASVPDRGSSPLHF. CDR3 DNA sequence: TGTGCCAGCGTTCCTGACAGGGGAAGTTCACCCCTCCACTTT.

The V call is TRBV6-1, the J call TRBJ2-5, with D maybe TRBD2 (6 bases). This CDR3 comprises 11 residues. Per germline, CDR1 MNHNS and CDR2 SASEGT. The V gene lost 6 bases and the J gene lost 4 bases, with 6 bases spanning the gap. The CDR3 is CASRGGETQYF. CDR3 coding DNA: TGTGCCAGCAGGGGGGGAGAGACCCAGTACTTC.

The chain is built from TRBV5-1 and TRBJ2-1; 7 bases map to TRBD2. V dropped 4 bases and J dropped 4; count of bases not matched to a gene: 11. The CDR3 extends over 16 amino acids. CDR1 is SGHRS, CDR2 YFSETQ, per germline. DNA for the CDR3: TGCGCCAGCAGCCCTCGTATCGCTAGCGGTTACAATGAGCAGTTCTTC. It codes for CASSPRIASGYNEQFF.

V is TRBV2 and J is TRBJ1-1, with TRBD1 identical over 7 bases. The germline CDR1 and CDR2 sequences are SNHLY and FYNNEI. The V and J ends lost 3 bases and 1 base, in that order; junction bases with no gene match: 14. This CDR3 has 18 residues. The CDR3 loop is CASSDYRVGTDKNTEAFF. CDR3 coding DNA: TGTGCCAGCAGTGATTATCGGGTCGGGACAGACAAGAACACTGAAGCTTTCTTT.

The chain combines TRBV10-3 with TRBJ2-7; the match to TRBD1 covers 8 bases. CDR3 length: 22 residues. Looked up from germline, CDR1 is ENHRY and CDR2 is SYGVKD. The V and J ends lost 4 bases and 3 bases, in that order; junction bases with no gene match: 29. Here the CDR3 DNA reads TGTGCCATCAGTGCCATGGGGGAGCCGACCAGGGGGCGCGACGATCGCCTCTACGAGCAGTACTTC. It encodes CAISAMGEPTRGRDDRLYEQYF.

J is TRBJ1-1 and V is TRBV5-1; D remains ambiguous. Looked up from germline, CDR1 is SGHRS and CDR2 is YFSETQ. Trimming cost V 0 bases and J 1 base, with 4 bases left between them. The CDR3 length is 13 residues. The CDR3 DNA sequence: TGCGCCAGCAGCTTGGCAGAGAACACTGAAGCTTTCTTT. This sequence encodes CASSLAENTEAFF.

The rearrangement joins TRBV4-2 to TRBJ2-4; 11 bases fit TRBD2. This CDR3 contains 19 residues. V gave up 4 bases and J gave up 0 bases; unmatched junction bases: 11. Germline lookup yields CDR1 LGHNA and CDR2 YNFKEQ. The CDR3, as DNA: TGTGCCAGCAGCCGAACAGGTCTAGCGGGAGGTTTAGCCAAAAACATTCAGTACTTC. It specifies CASSRTGLAGGLAKNIQYF.

This chain uses TRBV5-1 with TRBJ2-3, with 9 bases fitting TRBD2. Germline V gene lookup returns CDR1 SGHRS and CDR2 YFSETQ. J lost 3 bases, V lost 5 bases, and 7 bases had no gene match. This CDR3 is 15 amino acids long. In DNA form, the CDR3 reads TGCGCCAGCAGTAATAGCGGGAGTGGGACAGATACGCAGTATTTT. It is translated as CASSNSGSGTDTQYF.

The chain has TRBV4-1 and TRBJ1-4; no clear D gene. CDR1 is MGHRA, CDR2 YSYEKL, per germline. CDR3 size: 14 residues. The V gene lost 1 base and the J gene lost 8 bases, with 11 bases spanning the gap. The CDR3 here is CASSQVLLGEKLFF. CDR3 nucleotide sequence: TGCGCCAGCAGCCAAGTCCTGCTAGGAGAAAAACTGTTTTTT.

The V gene is TRBV9, the J gene TRBJ2-7; 13 nucleotides align to TRBD2. The ends lost 4 bases at V and 5 bases at J; junction bases unmatched: 15. The CDR3 totals 18 residues. Looked up from germline, CDR1 is SGDLS and CDR2 is YYNGEE. For the CDR3, the DNA is TGTGCCAGCAGCAAAACCGGACTAGCGGGAGACCCGCCCCACGAGCAGTACTTC. Protein: CASSKTGLAGDPPHEQYF.

The CDR3 sequence: CASRGQGNTEAFF. CDR3 coding DNA: TGTGCCAGCCGGGGACAGGGGAACACTGAAGCTTTCTTT. This rearrangement joins TRBV18 to TRBJ1-1; 9 nucleotides match TRBD1. V lost 8 bases, J lost 1 base, and 2 bases stayed unmatched. Germline CDR1 reads KGHSH; CDR2 reads LQKENI. There are 13 residues in the CDR3. The full variable domain, its missing parts supplied by reference TRBV18 and TRBJ1-1, is NAGVMQNPRHLVRRRGQEARLRCSPMKGHSHVYWYRQLPEEGLKFMVYLQKENIIDESGMPKERFSAEFPKEGPSILRIQQVVRGDSAAYFCASRGQGNTEAFFGQGTRLTVV.

This clone was seen only once. The chain couples TRBV7-6 to TRBJ1-1, with D perhaps matching TRBD1 (5 bases). V was clipped by 5 bases and J by 8 bases, with 15 bases between them. Germline V gene data show CDR1 as SGHVS and CDR2 as FNYEAQ. The CDR3 is made up of 13 amino acids. CDR3 loop: CASSPRGDGEAFF. CDR3 nucleotide sequence: TGTGCCAGCAGCCCCCGGGGGGATGGAGAAGCTTTCTTT.

This clone turned up a few times. The CDR3 DNA reads TGTGCCAGCAGTGAGGGACTCTGGAACACCGGGGAGCTGTTTTTT. Translation: CASSEGLWNTGELFF. The chain carries TRBV6-1 and TRBJ2-2; a weak D match, TRBD2 (6 bases). Germline V lookup: CDR1 MNHNS, CDR2 SASEGT. CDR3 length equals 15 residues. Trimming cost V 3 bases and J 1 base, with 9 bases left between them.

The rearrangement uses TRBV7-9 and TRBJ1-2; unclear D gene. The V gene lost 3 bases and the J gene lost 6 bases, with 5 bases spanning the gap. The length of the CDR3 is 11 residues. The germline gives CDR1 SEHNR, CDR2 FQNEAQ (reference sequence). In DNA, the CDR3 is TGTGCCAGCAGCTTCGGGGATGGCTACACCTTC. Its protein is CASSFGDGYTF.

This clone was picked up one time. Without the conserved terminal phenylalanine or tryptophan, this CDR3 likely stems from a read error. The DNA is omitted, as the CDR3 cannot be located on it reliably, and the CDR3 follows TCRdb's listing. The J gene is TRBJ1-2, the V gene TRBV28; no check of the table's D call, TRBD1, against the DNA was made. Germline assignment: CDR1 MDHEN and CDR2 SYDVKM. The CDR3 adds up to 17 amino acids, both ends counted. The CDR3 sequence: CASSSSGRQGAADFMEG.

V is TRBV21-1 and J is TRBJ2-7; the table's TRBD2 call for D was not verified on the DNA. TRBV21-1 is listed as a pseudogene. The CDR3 loop spans 20 amino acids. The CDR3 loop is CASSKGGGLAIPLLSYEQYF. CDR3 nucleotide sequence: TGTGCCAGCAGCAAAGGGGGGGGACTAGCGATACCTTTACTCTCCTACGAGCAGTACTTC.